The 24 T cell receptor beta chains reported below all come from one sample, sequenced in a study of blood T cell repertoires in COVID-19. TCRdb's table, derived via immunoSEQ multiplex PCR, lists solely in-frame clones and lacks some. The data hold over 100,000 clones, with around 89% observed a single time. The sequenced sample was peripheral blood. The source of these receptors is a middle-aged man with acute or convalescent COVID-19.

V usage is TRBV5-1 and J usage is TRBJ2-6, with D maybe TRBD1 (6 bases). Germline V gene sequence: CDR1 SGHRS, CDR2 YFSETQ. The CDR3 runs 14 residues. Trimming shortened V by 6 bases and J by 4 bases, and 11 bases separated the two germline ends. The CDR3 DNA follows: TGCGCCAGCAATCAGGGGACCGGGGCCAACGTCCTGACTTTC. Amino acid sequence: CASNQGTGANVLTF.

This clone was counted a single time. This chain uses TRBV11-1 with TRBJ2-7; the D gene is possibly TRBD1 (6 bases). The CDR3 sequence is 14 residues long. Germline loops: CDR1 SGHAT, CDR2 FQDESV (reference sequence). With 2 bases removed from V and 2 bases from J, the gap between germline ends came to 10 bases. CDR3 protein: CASSLKQGPYEQYF. The CDR3 DNA follows: TGTGCCAGCAGCTTAAAACAGGGTCCCTACGAGCAGTACTTC.

This chain connects TRBV7-2 to TRBJ2-7, with a possible D match to TRBD1 (6 bases). This CDR3 has 15 residues. Germline assignment: CDR1 SGHTA and CDR2 FQGNSA. The V and J ends lost 2 bases and 0 bases respectively, with 11 bases between them. The CDR3: CASSLTGTLSYEQYF. For the CDR3, the DNA is TGTGCCAGCAGCTTAACCGGGACACTCTCCTACGAGCAGTACTTC. Full variable domain (outside the CDR3, taken from reference TRBV7-2 and TRBJ2-7): GAGVSQSPSNKVTEKGKDVELRCDPISGHTALYWYRQSLGQGLEFLIYFQGNSAPDKSGLPSDRFSAERTGGSVSTLTIQRTQQEDSAVYLCASSLTGTLSYEQYFGPGTRLTVT.

V is TRBV4-1 and J is TRBJ1-2, with 8 bases identical to TRBD1. J was trimmed by 8 bases and V by 0 bases; bases with no gene match: 11. CDR1 is MGHRA and CDR2 is YSYEKL in the germline V gene. This CDR3 is built from 16 residues. CDR3 protein: CASSQDPTRGLGGYTF. CDR3 DNA sequence: TGCGCCAGCAGCCAAGACCCCACCAGGGGGCTTGGAGGCTACACCTTC.

This chain uses TRBV5-6 with TRBJ2-5, with 8 bases lining up with TRBD2. CDR3 length equals 15 residues. Germline V lookup: CDR1 SGHDT, CDR2 YYEEEE. V shed 1 base, J shed 4 bases, and the junction held 6 bases outside the gene matches. CDR3 in amino acids: CASSLRAGVRETQYF. The CDR3 nucleotides are TGTGCCAGCAGCTTGCGAGCGGGAGTTAGAGAGACCCAGTACTTC.

Note on this clone: A junction boundary mismatches the germline segment, possibly from a read error. The chain recombines TRBV7-2 with TRBJ2-7; D is unresolved. The CDR3 has 14 amino acids. Germline V gene data show CDR1 as SGHTA and CDR2 as FQGNSA. Here the CDR3 reads CASSLARHSFEQYF. The CDR3 DNA is TGTGCCAGCAGCTTAGCCCGACACTCCTTCGAGCAGTACTTC.

The V call is TRBV9, the J call TRBJ2-1; perhaps TRBD1 as D (5 bases). Looked up from germline, CDR1 is SGDLS and CDR2 is YYNGEE. This CDR3 is built from 15 residues. The V end lost 3 bases, the J end lost 0 bases, and 10 bases lay between the germline ends. CDR3 in DNA: TGTGCCAGCAGCGATACAGGCCGCTCCTACAATGAGCAGTTCTTC. The encoded protein is CASSDTGRSYNEQFF.

CDR3 bases: TGTGCCAGCAGCCAGAGGGTGGCTCAGCCCCTATACCAAGAGACCCAGTACTTC. Its translation: CASSQRVAQPLYQETQYF. The chain carries TRBV14 and TRBJ2-5; a possible D gene is TRBD2 (5 bases). Germline CDR1 reads SGHDN; CDR2 reads FVKESK. The CDR3 is 18 residues long. Trimming took 3 bases from V and 0 from J, leaving 20 bases between them.

This clone was recorded once. This rearrangement joins TRBV28 to TRBJ1-2, with TRBD1 matching 9 bases. Germline V gene data show CDR1 as MDHEN and CDR2 as SYDVKM. V trimming: 4 bases; J trimming: 0 bases; junction bases outside the gene matches: 6. The CDR3 consists of 16 residues. The CDR3 DNA reads as TGTGCCAGCAGTTCCCCCGGGACAGGGACTAACTATGGCTACACCTTC. Its protein is CASSSPGTGTNYGYTF.

The gene calls are TRBV5-1 and TRBJ1-4; D is undetermined. This CDR3 comprises 15 residues. Trimming removed 2 bases at V and 7 bases at J, with 15 bases between. Germline CDR1 and CDR2: SGHRS and YFSETQ. CDR3 sequence: CASSFSTLATEKLFF. CDR3 sequence (DNA): TGCGCCAGCAGCTTCTCGACCTTAGCGACTGAAAAACTGTTTTTT.

J is TRBJ2-1 and V is TRBV19; 12 positions match TRBD2. The CDR3 consists of 13 residues. After removal of 6 bases from V and 8 bases from J, the junction contained 2 bases not matched to a gene. Germline-derived CDR1 and CDR2 are LNHDA and SQIVND (reference sequence). CDR3 nucleotides: TGTGCCAGTAGGACTAGCGGGGGCTATGAGCAGTTCTTC. Protein product: CASRTSGGYEQFF.

The gene calls are TRBV5-6 and TRBJ1-2, with TRBD1 identical over 8 bases. CDR1 and CDR2 from the germline V gene are SGHDT and YYEEEE. Losses at the gene ends were 4 bases for V and 8 bases for J; bases not matched to a gene: 7. The CDR3 runs to 13 residues. The CDR3: CASSPWTGTGYTF. The CDR3 nucleotides read TGTGCCAGCAGCCCGTGGACAGGGACGGGCTACACCTTC.

The gene calls are TRBV24-1 and TRBJ1-2; 9 bases match TRBD1. J was trimmed by 5 bases and V by 4 bases; bases with no gene match: 4. Germline CDR1 and CDR2: KGHDR and SFDVKD. This CDR3 is 14 amino acids long. The DNA of the CDR3 is TGTGCCACCAGTGAGGGACAGGGCCTGTATGGCTACACCTTC. Protein product: CATSEGQGLYGYTF.

This clone appeared a single time. The CDR3 nucleotides are TGTGCCAGCAGCTTGGGACAGGGAGCTGGAAACACCATATATTTT. It encodes CASSLGQGAGNTIYF. The rearrangement joins TRBV11-2 to TRBJ1-3; 9 bases agree with TRBD1. With V trimmed by 3 bases and J by 2 bases, 2 bases remained unmatched. CDR3 length equals 15 residues. Germline assignment: CDR1 SGHAT and CDR2 FQNNGV.

The chain recombines TRBV28 with TRBJ2-2; D may be TRBD2 (6 bases). V was pared by 3 bases and J by 1 base, with 18 bases between. CDR1 and CDR2 from the germline V gene are MDHEN and SYDVKM. The CDR3 totals 18 residues. Here the CDR3 reads CASSLIGRFTRNTGELFF. CDR3 sequence (DNA): TGTGCCAGCAGTTTGATCGGGAGATTTACTCGGAACACCGGGGAGCTGTTTTTT.

This clone was seen a handful of times. The gene calls are TRBV18 and TRBJ1-2, with D maybe TRBD1 (6 bases). Trimming stripped 6 bases from V and 7 bases from J, with 12 bases between. There are 12 residues in the CDR3. CDR1 KGHSH and CDR2 LQKENI come from the germline V gene. CDR3: CASSGQRSGYTF. The CDR3 coding sequence is TGTGCCAGCTCGGGACAACGGAGTGGCTACACCTTC. The variable domain in full, with the rest retrieved from reference TRBV18 and TRBJ1-2, is NAGVMQNPRHLVRRRGQEARLRCSPMKGHSHVYWYRQLPEEGLKFMVYLQKENIIDESGMPKERFSAEFPKEGPSILRIQQVVRGDSAAYFCASSGQRSGYTFGSGTRLTVV.

This clone appeared once. The chain employs TRBV6-5 and TRBJ1-1, with 8 nucleotides matching TRBD1. J lost 7 bases, V lost 2 bases, and 9 bases had no gene match. This CDR3 region has 15 residues. The germline V gene has CDR1 MNHEY and CDR2 SVGAGI. The CDR3 sequence: CASSYTGGRQIEAFF. DNA of the CDR3: TGTGCCAGCAGTTACACAGGGGGAAGACAGATTGAAGCTTTCTTT.

The gene calls are TRBV4-1 and TRBJ1-3; a weak D match, TRBD1 (5 bases). Germline CDR1 and CDR2: MGHRA and YSYEKL. The CDR3 is 15 residues long. V gave up 4 bases and J gave up 1 base, with 11 bases separating them. The CDR3 is CASSPMTVSGNTIYF. The DNA for the CDR3 is TGCGCCAGCAGCCCGATGACAGTATCTGGAAACACCATATATTTT.

The V gene is TRBV28, the J gene TRBJ1-1; tentative D call: TRBD1 (5 bases). The germline gives CDR1 MDHEN, CDR2 SYDVKM. The CDR3 runs 13 residues. The V gene lost 5 bases and the J gene lost 6 bases, with 13 bases spanning the gap. In DNA form, the CDR3 reads TGTGCCAGCAGTGCCACGGGGGGATCTGAAGCTTTCTTT. This sequence encodes CASSATGGSEAFF.

This chain uses TRBV10-3 with TRBJ1-3; D is undetermined. The CDR3 contains 12 residues. Trimming pared 8 bases from V and 2 bases from J, leaving 7 bases between. The germline V gene has CDR1 ENHRY and CDR2 SYGVKD. This CDR3 reads CAIGETGNTIYF. CDR3 nucleotide sequence: TGTGCCATCGGAGAAACTGGAAACACCATATATTTT.

V usage is TRBV28 and J usage is TRBJ1-2; D call uncertain. The germline gives CDR1 MDHEN, CDR2 SYDVKM. CDR3 length: 14 residues. Deletions cut 5 bases from V and 2 bases from J, with 12 bases between. The CDR3 region has the DNA TGTGCCAGCAGTAAAACGGGGTCGAACTATGGCTACACCTTC. This codes for CASSKTGSNYGYTF.

The chain couples TRBV6-5 to TRBJ1-1, with TRBD1 matching over 9 bases. Germline V gene data show CDR1 as MNHEY and CDR2 as SVGAGI. V lost 5 bases, J lost 4 bases, and 8 bases stayed unmatched. The length of the CDR3 is 15 residues. This CDR3 reads CASSTGGSGTTEAFF. As DNA, the CDR3 is TGTGCCAGCAGTACAGGGGGCTCGGGGACCACTGAAGCTTTCTTT.

The gene calls are TRBV15 and TRBJ1-1; the D gene is possibly TRBD1 (5 bases). The germline V gene has CDR1 LNHNV and CDR2 YYDKDF (reference sequence). Trimming stripped 1 base from V and 2 bases from J, with 11 bases between. The CDR3 covers 15 residues. Written as DNA, the CDR3 is TGTGCCACCAGCAGAGTGGGGGGATTAAACACTGAAGCTTTCTTT. Translating gives CATSRVGGLNTEAFF.

The V call is TRBV19, the J call TRBJ1-4; TRBD1 matches at 7 bases. Germline V lookup: CDR1 LNHDA, CDR2 SQIVND (reference sequence). V was pared by 2 bases and J by 8 bases, with 8 bases of the junction left unmatched. The CDR3 is 15 amino acids. This chain's CDR3 is CASSIIGGGAEKLFF. The CDR3 DNA follows: TGTGCCAGTAGTATAATCGGAGGGGGCGCCGAAAAACTGTTTTTT.